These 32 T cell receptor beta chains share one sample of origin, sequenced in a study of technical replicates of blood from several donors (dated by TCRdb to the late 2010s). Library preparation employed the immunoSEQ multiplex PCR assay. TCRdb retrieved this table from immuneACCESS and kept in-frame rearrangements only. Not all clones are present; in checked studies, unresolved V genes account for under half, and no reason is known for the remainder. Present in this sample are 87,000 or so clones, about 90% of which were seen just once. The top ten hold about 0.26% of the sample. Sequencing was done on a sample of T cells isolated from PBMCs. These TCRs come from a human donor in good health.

CDR3 in DNA: TGTGCCATTGGTCTGACGGACAGGGCATATGGCTACACCTTC. This translates into CAIGLTDRAYGYTF. The chain has TRBV28 and TRBJ1-2; 8 positions agree with TRBD1. V gave up 10 bases and J gave up 5 bases; unmatched junction bases: 12. The CDR3 is made up of 14 amino acids. Germline lookup yields CDR1 MDHEN and CDR2 SYDVKM.

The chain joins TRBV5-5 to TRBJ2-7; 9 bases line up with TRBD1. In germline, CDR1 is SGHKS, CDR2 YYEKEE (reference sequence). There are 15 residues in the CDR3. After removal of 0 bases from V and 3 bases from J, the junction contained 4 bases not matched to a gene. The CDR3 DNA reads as TGTGCCAGCAGCTTGGGGGGACAGGGCTTCTACGAGCAGTACTTC. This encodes CASSLGGQGFYEQYF. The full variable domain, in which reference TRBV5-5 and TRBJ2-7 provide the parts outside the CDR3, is DAGVTQSPTHLIKTRGQQVTLRCSPISGHKSVSWYQQVLGQGPQFIFQYYEKEERGRGNFPDRFSARQFPNYSSELNVNALLLGDSALYLCASSLGGQGFYEQYFGPGTRLTVT.

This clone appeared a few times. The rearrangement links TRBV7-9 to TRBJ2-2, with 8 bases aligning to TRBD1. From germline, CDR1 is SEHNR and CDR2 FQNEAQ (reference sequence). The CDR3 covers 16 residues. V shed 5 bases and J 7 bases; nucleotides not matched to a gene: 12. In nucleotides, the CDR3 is TGTGCCAGCAGCCGACAGGGGAATGTGGGAAGCGGGGAGCTGTTTTTT. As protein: CASSRQGNVGSGELFF.

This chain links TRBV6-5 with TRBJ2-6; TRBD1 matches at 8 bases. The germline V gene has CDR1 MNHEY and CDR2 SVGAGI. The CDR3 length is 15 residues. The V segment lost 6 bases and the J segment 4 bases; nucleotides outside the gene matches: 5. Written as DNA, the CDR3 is TGTGCCAGCAGGGTCAGGGGGCCAGGGGCCAACGTCCTGACTTTC. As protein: CASRVRGPGANVLTF.

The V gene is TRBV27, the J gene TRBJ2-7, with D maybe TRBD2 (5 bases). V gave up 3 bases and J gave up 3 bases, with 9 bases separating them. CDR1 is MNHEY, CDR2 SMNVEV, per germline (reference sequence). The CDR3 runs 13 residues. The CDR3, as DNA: TGTGCCAGCAGTTTGACGGGGAACTACGAGCAGTACTTC. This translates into CASSLTGNYEQYF.

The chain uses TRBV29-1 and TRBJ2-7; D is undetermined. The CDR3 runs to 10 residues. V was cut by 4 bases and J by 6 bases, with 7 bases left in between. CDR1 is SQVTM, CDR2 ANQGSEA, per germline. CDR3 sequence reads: CSVGSREQYF. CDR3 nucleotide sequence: TGCAGCGTTGGCTCGCGCGAGCAGTACTTC.

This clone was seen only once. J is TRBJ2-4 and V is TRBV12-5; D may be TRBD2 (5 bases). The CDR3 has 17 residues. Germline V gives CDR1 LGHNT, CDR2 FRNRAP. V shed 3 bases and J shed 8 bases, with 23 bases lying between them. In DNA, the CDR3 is TGTGCTAGTGGTTTCCGCCACCCCGAGAATCTGGGAGACATTCAGTACTTC. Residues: CASGFRHPENLGDIQYF.

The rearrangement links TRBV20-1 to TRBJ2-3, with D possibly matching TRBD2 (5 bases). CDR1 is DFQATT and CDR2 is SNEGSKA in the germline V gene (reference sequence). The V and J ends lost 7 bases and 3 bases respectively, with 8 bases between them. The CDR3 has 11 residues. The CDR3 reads CSGRGTDTQYF. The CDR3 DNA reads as TGCAGTGGCCGGGGTACAGATACGCAGTATTTT.

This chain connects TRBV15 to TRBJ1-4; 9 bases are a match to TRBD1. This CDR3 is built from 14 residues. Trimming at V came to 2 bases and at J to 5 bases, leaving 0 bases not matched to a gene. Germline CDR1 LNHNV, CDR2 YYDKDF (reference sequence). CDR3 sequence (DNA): TGTGCCACCAGCAGAACAGGGGGCAATGAAAAACTGTTTTTT. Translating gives CATSRTGGNEKLFF.

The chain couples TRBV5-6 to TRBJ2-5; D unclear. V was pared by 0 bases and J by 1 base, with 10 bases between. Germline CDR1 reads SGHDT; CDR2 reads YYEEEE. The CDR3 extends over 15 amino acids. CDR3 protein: CASSLDPIPQETQYF. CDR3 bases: TGTGCCAGCAGCTTGGACCCTATTCCCCAAGAGACCCAGTACTTC.

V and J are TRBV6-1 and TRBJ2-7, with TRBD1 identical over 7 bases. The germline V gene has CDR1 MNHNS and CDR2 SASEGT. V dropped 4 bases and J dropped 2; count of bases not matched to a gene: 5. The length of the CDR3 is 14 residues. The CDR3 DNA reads TGTGCCAGCAGTGCGGGACAGTCCCCCTACGAGCAGTACTTC. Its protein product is CASSAGQSPYEQYF.

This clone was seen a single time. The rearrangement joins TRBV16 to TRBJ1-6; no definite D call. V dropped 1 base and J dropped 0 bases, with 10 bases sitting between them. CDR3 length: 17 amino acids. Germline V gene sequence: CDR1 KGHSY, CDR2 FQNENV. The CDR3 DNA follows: TGTGCCAGCAGCCAATTAACGAGGAGCTCCTATAATTCACCCCTCCACTTT. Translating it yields CASSQLTRSSYNSPLHF.

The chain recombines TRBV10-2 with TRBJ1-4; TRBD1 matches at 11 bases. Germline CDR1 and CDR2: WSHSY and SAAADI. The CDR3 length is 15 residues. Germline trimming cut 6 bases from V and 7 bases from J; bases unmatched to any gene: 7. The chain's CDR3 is CASRGTGGTGEKLFF. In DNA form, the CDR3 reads TGCGCCAGCAGGGGGACAGGGGGGACGGGTGAAAAACTGTTTTTT.

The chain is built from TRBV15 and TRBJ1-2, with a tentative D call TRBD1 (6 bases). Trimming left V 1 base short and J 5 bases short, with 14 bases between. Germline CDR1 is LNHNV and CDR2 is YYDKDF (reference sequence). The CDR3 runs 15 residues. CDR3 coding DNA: TGTGCCACCAGCAGAGGGGGAACAGGGTCATATGGCTACACCTTC. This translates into CATSRGGTGSYGYTF.

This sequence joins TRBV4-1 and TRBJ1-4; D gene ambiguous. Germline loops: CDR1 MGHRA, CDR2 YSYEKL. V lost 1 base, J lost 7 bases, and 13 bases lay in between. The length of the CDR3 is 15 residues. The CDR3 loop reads CASSQVRPRGEKLFF. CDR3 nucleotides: TGCGCCAGCAGCCAAGTCCGTCCCCGAGGTGAAAAACTGTTTTTT.

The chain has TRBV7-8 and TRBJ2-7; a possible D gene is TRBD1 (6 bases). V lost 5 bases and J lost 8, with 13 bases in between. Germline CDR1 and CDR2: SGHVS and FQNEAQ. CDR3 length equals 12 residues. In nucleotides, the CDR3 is TGTGCCAGCAGCCCAGGACAGCGACAGCAGTACTTC. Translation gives CASSPGQRQQYF.

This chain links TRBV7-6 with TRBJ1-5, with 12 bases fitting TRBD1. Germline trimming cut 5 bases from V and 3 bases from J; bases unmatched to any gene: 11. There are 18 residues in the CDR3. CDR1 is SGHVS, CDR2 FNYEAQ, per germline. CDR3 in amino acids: CASSPMRGTGGLNQPQHF. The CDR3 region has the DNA TGTGCCAGCAGCCCCATGCGGGGGACAGGGGGCCTCAATCAGCCCCAGCATTTT.

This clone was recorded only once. The CDR3 nucleotides are TGCGCCAGCAGCTTAGTAGCAGGGGGGCACCCCACAGATACGCAGTATTTT. Translation: CASSLVAGGHPTDTQYF. The V call is TRBV5-1, the J call TRBJ2-3; D perhaps matches TRBD1 (7 bases). Germline V lookup: CDR1 SGHRS, CDR2 YFSETQ. This CDR3 contains 17 residues. Trimming left V 2 bases short and J 2 bases short, with 18 bases between.

CDR3: CASSEEQVFYEQYF. The CDR3 coding sequence is TGTGCCAGCAGTGAAGAACAGGTTTTCTACGAGCAGTACTTC. J is TRBJ2-7 and V is TRBV6-1; maybe TRBD1 (5 bases). CDR3 length equals 14 residues. V lost 1 base, J lost 3 bases, and 10 bases lay in between. Germline V CDR1 and CDR2: MNHNS, SASEGT.

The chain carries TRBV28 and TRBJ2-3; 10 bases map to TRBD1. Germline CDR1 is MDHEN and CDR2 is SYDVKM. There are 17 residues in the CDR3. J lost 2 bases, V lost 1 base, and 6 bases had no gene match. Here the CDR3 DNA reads TGTGCCAGCAGTTTATTACCGGGACAGGGGCCCACAGATACGCAGTATTTT. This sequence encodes CASSLLPGQGPTDTQYF.

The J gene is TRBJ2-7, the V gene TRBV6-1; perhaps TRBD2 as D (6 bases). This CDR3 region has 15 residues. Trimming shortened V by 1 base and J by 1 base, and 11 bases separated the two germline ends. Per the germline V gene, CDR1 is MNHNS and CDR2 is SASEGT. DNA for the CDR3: TGTGCCAGCAGTGAAGTCGGGGAGGAATCCTACGAGCAGTACTTC. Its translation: CASSEVGEESYEQYF.

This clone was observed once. Written as DNA, the CDR3 is TGTGCCACCAGCAGAGATCGAGTGGGCTCTGAAAAACTGTTTTTT. It specifies CATSRDRVGSEKLFF. V usage is TRBV15 and J usage is TRBJ1-4; D unresolved. This CDR3 contains 15 residues. CDR1 is LNHNV and CDR2 is YYDKDF in the germline V gene (reference sequence). The V and J ends lost 0 bases and 7 bases respectively, with 12 bases between them.

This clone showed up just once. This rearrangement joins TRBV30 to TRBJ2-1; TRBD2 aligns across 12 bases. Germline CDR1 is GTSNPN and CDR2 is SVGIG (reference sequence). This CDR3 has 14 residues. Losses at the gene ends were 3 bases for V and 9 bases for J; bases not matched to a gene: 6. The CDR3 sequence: CAWRLAGGLGEQFF. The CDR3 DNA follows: TGTGCCTGGAGGCTAGCGGGGGGGCTCGGTGAGCAGTTCTTC.

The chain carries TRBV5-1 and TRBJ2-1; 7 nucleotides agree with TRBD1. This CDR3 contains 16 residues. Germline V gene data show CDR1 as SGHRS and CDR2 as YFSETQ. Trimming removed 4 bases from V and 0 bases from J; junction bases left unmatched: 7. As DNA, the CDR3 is TGCGCCAGCAGCCCTCGACAGGGTAGCTCCTACAATGAGCAGTTCTTC. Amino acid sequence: CASSPRQGSSYNEQFF. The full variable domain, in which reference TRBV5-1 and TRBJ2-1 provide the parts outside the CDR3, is KAGVTQTPRYLIKTRGQQVTLSCSPISGHRSVSWYQQTPGQGLQFLFEYFSETQRNKGNFPGRFSGRQFSNSRSEMNVSTLELGDSALYLCASSPRQGSSYNEQFFGPGTRLTVL.

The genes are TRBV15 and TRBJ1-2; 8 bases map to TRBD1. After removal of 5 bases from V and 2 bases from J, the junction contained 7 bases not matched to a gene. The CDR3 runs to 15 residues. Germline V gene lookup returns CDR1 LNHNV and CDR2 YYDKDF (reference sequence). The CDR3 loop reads CATSGHRGVNYGYTF. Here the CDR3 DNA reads TGTGCCACCAGCGGTCACAGGGGGGTAAACTATGGCTACACCTTC.

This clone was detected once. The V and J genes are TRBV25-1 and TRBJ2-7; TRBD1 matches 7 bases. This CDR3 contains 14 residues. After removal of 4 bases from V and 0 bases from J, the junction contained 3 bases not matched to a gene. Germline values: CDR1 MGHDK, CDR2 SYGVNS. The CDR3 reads CASSVSGGSYEQYF. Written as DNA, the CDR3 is TGTGCCAGCAGTGTTTCAGGGGGCTCCTACGAGCAGTACTTC.

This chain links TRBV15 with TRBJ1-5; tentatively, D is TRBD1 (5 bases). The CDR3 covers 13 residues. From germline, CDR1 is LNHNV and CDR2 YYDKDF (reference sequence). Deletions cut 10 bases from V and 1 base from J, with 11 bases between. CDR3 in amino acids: CAIQGGSNQPQHF. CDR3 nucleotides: TGTGCCATCCAGGGTGGCAGCAATCAGCCCCAGCATTTT.

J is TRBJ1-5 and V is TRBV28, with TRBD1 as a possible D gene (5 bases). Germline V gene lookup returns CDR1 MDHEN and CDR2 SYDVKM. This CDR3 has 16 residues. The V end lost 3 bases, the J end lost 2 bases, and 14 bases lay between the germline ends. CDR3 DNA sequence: TGTGCCAGCAGTTTGTCTCAGGGAAAGGGCAATCAGCCCCAGCATTTT. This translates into CASSLSQGKGNQPQHF.

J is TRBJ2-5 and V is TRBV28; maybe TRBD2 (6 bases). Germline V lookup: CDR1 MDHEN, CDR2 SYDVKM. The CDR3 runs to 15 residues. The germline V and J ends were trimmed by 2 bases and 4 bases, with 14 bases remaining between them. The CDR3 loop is CASSLESKAGETQYF. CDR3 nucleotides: TGTGCCAGCAGTTTAGAGTCAAAAGCGGGAGAGACCCAGTACTTC. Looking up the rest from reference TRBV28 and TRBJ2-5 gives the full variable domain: DVKVTQSSRYLVKRTGEKVFLECVQDMDHENMFWYRQDPGLGLRLIYFSYDVKMKEKGDIPEGYSVSREKKERFSLILESASTNQTSMYLCASSLESKAGETQYFGPGTRLLVL.

The CDR3 sequence: CASTRTLSSYNEQFF. In DNA form, the CDR3 reads TGTGCCAGCACCAGGACTCTCAGCTCCTACAATGAGCAGTTCTTC. The J gene is TRBJ2-1, the V gene TRBV11-2; possible D gene TRBD2, 5 bases. Germline V lookup: CDR1 SGHAT, CDR2 FQNNGV. Trimming removed 7 bases at V and 0 bases at J, with 13 bases between. This CDR3 comprises 15 residues. The variable domain in full, with the rest retrieved from reference TRBV11-2 and TRBJ2-1, is EAGVAQSPRYKIIEKRQSVAFWCNPISGHATLYWYQQILGQGPKLLIQFQNNGVVDDSQLPKDRFSAERLKGVDSTLKIQPAKLEDSAVYLCASTRTLSSYNEQFFGPGTRLTVL.

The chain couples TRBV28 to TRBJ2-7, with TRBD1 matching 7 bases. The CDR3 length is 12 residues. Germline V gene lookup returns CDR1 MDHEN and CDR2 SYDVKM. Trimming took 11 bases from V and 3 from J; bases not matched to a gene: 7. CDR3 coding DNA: TGTGCCGTATCGGGACAGATCTACGAGCAGTACTTC. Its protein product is CAVSGQIYEQYF.

CDR3 amino acids: CASSPGTSYEQYF. The CDR3 DNA reads TGTGCCAGCAGCCCCGGGACTTCCTACGAGCAGTACTTC. This chain connects TRBV2 to TRBJ2-7; maybe TRBD2 (6 bases). The CDR3 sequence is 13 residues long. Trimming stripped 6 bases from V and 1 base from J, with 10 bases between. CDR1 SNHLY and CDR2 FYNNEI come from the germline V gene.